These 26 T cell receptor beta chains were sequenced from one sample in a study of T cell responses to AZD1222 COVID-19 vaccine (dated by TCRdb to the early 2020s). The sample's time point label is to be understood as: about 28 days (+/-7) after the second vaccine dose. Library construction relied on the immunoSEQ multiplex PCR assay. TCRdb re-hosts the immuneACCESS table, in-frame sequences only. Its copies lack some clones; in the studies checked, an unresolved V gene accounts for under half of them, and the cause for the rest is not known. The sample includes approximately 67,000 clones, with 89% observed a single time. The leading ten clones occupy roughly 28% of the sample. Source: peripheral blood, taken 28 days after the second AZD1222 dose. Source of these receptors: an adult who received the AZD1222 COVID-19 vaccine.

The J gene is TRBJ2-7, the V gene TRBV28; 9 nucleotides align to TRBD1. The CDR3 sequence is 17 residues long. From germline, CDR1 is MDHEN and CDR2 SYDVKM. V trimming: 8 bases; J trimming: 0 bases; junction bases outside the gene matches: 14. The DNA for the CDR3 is TGTGCCAGCCCGGGACCGGGACAGGGTAGGAGCTCCTACGAGCAGTACTTC. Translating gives CASPGPGQGRSSYEQYF.

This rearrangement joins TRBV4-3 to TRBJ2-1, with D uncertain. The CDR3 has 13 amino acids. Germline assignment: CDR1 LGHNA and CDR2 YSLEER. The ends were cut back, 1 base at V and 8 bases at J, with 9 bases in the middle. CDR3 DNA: TGCGCCAGCAGCCAAGGCCTAAGGGATGAGCAGTTCTTC. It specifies CASSQGLRDEQFF.

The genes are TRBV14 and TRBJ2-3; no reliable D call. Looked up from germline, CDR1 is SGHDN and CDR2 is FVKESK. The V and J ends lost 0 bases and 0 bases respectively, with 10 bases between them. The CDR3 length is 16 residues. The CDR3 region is CASSQESRISTDTQYF. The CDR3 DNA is TGTGCCAGCAGCCAAGAATCCCGGATTAGCACAGATACGCAGTATTTT.

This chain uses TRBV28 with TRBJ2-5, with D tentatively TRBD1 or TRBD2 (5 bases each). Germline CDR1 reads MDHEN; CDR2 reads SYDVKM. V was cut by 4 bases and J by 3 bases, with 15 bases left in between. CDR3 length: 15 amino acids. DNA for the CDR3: TGTGCCAGCAGTTCTCGGGACGTGCTAGAAGAGACCCAGTACTTC. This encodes CASSSRDVLEETQYF.

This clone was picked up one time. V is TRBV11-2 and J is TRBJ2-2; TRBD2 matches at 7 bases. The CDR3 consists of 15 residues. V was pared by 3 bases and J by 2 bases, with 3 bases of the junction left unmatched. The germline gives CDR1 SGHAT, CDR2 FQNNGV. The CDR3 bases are TGTGCCAGCAGCTTTCCGGGACTAAACACCGGGGAGCTGTTTTTT. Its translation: CASSFPGLNTGELFF.

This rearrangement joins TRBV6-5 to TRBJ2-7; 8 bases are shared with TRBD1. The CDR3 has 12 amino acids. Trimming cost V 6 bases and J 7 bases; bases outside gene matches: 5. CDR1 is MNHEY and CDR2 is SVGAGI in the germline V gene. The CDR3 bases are TGTGCCAGCAGACGACAGGGGAGGGAGCAGTACTTC. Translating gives CASRRQGREQYF.

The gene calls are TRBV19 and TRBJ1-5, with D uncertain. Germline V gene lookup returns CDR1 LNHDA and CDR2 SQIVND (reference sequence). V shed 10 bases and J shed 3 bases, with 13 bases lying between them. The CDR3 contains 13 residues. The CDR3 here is CAIAGDLNQPQHF. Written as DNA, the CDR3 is TGTGCCATTGCAGGCGACCTCAATCAGCCCCAGCATTTT.

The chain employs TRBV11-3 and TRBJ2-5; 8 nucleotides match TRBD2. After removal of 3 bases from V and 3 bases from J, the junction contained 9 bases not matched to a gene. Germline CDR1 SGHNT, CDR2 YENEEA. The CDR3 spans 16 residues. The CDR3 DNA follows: TGTGCCAGCAGCTTGGGCCTCTCGGGACTAGAAGAGACCCAGTACTTC. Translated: CASSLGLSGLEETQYF.

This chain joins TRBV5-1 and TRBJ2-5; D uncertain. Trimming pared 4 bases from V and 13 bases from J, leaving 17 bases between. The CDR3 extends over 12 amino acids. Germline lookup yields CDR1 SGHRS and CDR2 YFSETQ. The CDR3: CASSMDRAGRYF. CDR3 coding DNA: TGCGCCAGCAGCATGGATCGGGCCGGCCGGTACTTC. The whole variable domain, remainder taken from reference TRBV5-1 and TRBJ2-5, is KAGVTQTPRYLIKTRGQQVTLSCSPISGHRSVSWYQQTPGQGLQFLFEYFSETQRNKGNFPGRFSGRQFSNSRSEMNVSTLELGDSALYLCASSMDRAGRYFGPGTRLLVL.

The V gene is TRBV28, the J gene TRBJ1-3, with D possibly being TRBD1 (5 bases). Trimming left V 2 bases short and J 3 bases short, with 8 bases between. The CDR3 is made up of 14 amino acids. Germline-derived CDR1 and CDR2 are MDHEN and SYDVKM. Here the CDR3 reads CASSLIRGGNTIYF. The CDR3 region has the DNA TGTGCCAGCAGTTTAATAAGGGGTGGAAACACCATATATTTT. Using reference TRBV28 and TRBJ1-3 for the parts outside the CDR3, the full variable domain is DVKVTQSSRYLVKRTGEKVFLECVQDMDHENMFWYRQDPGLGLRLIYFSYDVKMKEKGDIPEGYSVSREKKERFSLILESASTNQTSMYLCASSLIRGGNTIYFGEGSWLTVV.

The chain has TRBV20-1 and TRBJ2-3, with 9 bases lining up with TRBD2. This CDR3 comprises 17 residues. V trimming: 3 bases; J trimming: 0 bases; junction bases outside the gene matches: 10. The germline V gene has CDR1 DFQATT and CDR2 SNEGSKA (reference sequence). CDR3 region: CSASQGLAGPSTDTQYF. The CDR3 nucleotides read TGCAGTGCTAGTCAAGGGCTAGCGGGACCTAGCACAGATACGCAGTATTTT.

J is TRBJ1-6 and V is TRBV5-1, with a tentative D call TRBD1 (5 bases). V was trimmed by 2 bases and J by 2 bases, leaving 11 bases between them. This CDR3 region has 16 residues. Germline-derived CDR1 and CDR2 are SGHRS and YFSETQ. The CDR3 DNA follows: TGCGCCAGCAGCTTAGAGGGGAGCGCCTATAATTCACCCCTCCACTTT. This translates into CASSLEGSAYNSPLHF.

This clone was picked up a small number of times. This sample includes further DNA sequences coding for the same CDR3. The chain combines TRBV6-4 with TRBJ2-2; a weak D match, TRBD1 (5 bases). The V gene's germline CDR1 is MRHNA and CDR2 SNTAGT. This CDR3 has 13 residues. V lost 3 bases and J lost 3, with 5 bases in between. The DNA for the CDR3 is TGTGCCAGCAGTGAAGGGGACACCGGGGAGCTGTTTTTT. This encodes CASSEGDTGELFF.

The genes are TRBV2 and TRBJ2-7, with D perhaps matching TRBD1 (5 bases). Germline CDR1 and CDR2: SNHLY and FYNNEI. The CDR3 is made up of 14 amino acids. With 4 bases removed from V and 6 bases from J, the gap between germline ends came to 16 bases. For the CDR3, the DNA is TGTGCCAGCAGTGCGGCCAGGGTGGTGGGCGAGCAGTACTTC. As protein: CASSAARVVGEQYF.

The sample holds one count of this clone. CDR3 sequence (DNA): TGTGCCAGCAGCCCCCCCGGAGGGCTGACCTACGAGCAGTACTTC. This translates into CASSPPGGLTYEQYF. The chain uses TRBV5-4 and TRBJ2-7, with D maybe TRBD2 (6 bases). The germline CDR1 and CDR2 sequences are SGHNT and YYREEE (reference sequence). V was trimmed by 4 bases and J by 2 bases, leaving 16 bases between them. This CDR3 is 15 amino acids long.

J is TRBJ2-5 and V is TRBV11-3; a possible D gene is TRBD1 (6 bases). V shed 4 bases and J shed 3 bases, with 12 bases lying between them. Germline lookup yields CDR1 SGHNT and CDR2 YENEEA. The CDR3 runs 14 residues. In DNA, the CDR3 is TGTGCCAGCAGCTCTTGGACAGCCGAAGAGACCCAGTACTTC. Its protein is CASSSWTAEETQYF.

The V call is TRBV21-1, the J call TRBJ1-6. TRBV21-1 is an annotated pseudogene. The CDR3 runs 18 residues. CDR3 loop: CASSKVVRNRSNNSPLHF. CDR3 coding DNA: TGTGCCAGCAGCAAAGTCGTTAGGAACCGAAGTAATAATTCACCCCTCCACTTT.

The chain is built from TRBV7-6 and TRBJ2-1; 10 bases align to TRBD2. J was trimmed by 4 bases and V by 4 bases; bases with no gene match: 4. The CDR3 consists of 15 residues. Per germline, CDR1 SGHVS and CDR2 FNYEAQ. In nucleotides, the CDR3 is TGTGCCAGCAGCTACTGGACTAGCGGATACAATGAGCAGTTCTTC. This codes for CASSYWTSGYNEQFF.

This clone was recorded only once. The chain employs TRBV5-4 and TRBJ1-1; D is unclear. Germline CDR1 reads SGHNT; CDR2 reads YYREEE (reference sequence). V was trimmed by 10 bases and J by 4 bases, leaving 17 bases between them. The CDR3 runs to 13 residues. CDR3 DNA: TGTGCCTTCAGAGAGGAAACGGTCACTGAAGCTTTCTTT. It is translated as CAFREETVTEAFF.

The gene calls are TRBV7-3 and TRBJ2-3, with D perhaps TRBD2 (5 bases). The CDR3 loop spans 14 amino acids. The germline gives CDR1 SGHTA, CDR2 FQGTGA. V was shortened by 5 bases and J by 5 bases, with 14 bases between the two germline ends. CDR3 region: CASSQQPGGDTQYF. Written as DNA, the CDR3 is TGTGCCAGCAGCCAACAACCTGGAGGAGATACGCAGTATTTT.

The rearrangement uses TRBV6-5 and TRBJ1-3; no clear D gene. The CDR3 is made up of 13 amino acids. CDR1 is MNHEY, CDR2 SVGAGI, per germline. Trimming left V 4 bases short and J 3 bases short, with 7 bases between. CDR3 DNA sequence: TGTGCCAGCAGTTTGGCGATTGGAAACACCATATATTTT. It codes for CASSLAIGNTIYF.

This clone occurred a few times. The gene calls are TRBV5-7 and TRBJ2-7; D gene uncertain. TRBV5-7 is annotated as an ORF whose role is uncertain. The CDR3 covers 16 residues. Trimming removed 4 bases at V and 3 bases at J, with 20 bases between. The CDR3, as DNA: TGTGCCAGCAGCCCCATCTCCGAGTACCGAAACTACGAGCAGTACTTC. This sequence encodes CASSPISEYRNYEQYF.

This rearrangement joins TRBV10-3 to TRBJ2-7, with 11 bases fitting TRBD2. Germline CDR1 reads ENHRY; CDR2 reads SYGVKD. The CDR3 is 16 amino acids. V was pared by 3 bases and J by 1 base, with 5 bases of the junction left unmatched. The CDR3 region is CAISDPGLADSYEQYF. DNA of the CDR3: TGTGCCATCAGTGACCCGGGACTAGCGGATTCCTACGAGCAGTACTTC.

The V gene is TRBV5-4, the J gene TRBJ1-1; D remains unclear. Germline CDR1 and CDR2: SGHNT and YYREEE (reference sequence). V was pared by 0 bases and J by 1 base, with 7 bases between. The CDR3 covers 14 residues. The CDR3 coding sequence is TGTGCCAGCAGCTTGGATTCGGGGAACACTGAAGCTTTCTTT. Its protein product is CASSLDSGNTEAFF.

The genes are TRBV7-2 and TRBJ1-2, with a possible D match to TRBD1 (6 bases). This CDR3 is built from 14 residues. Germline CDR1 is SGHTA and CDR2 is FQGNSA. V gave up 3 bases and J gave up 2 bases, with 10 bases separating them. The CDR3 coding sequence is TGTGCCAGCAGCTTCGGGACAAACAACTATGGCTACACCTTC. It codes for CASSFGTNNYGYTF.

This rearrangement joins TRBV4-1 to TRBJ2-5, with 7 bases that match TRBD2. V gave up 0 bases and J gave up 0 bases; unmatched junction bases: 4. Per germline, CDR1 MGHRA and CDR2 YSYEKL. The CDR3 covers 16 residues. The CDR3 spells CASSQELRGNQETQYF. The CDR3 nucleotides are TGCGCCAGCAGCCAAGAGTTGCGGGGGAACCAAGAGACCCAGTACTTC.